What follows are 7 T cell receptor beta chains derived from one specimen sequenced in a study of cytomegalovirus exposure and HLA in healthy donors. Only in-frame clones appear in the TCRdb table, and some are missing; sequencing was by immunoSEQ multiplex PCR. This sample has about 200,000 clones, with around 86% found just once. Sequenced material: PBMCs. The receptors stem from a woman under 30 in good health and CMV-seropositive.

V and J are TRBV29-1 and TRBJ2-3; the match to TRBD2 covers 11 bases. The CDR3 covers 21 residues. J was trimmed by 3 bases and V by 4 bases; bases with no gene match: 24. Germline CDR1 SQVTM, CDR2 ANQGSEA. As DNA, the CDR3 is TGCAGCGTTGTAATGGCCCCCCCCCAGCGACTAGCGGGACCCGGGACAGATACGCAGTATTTT. This gives the protein CSVVMAPPQRLAGPGTDTQYF.

In DNA form, the CDR3 reads TGTGCCAGTAGTGCAGGGGAGTGGTACGAGCAGTACTTC. Translated, it gives CASSAGEWYEQYF. This sequence joins TRBV19 and TRBJ2-7, with a tentative D call TRBD1 (6 bases). The CDR3 has 13 residues. The germline V and J ends were trimmed by 5 bases and 4 bases, with 12 bases remaining between them. Germline-derived CDR1 and CDR2 are LNHDA and SQIVND (reference sequence).

The chain links TRBV19 to TRBJ2-3, with 8 bases identical to TRBD2. The V gene's germline CDR1 is LNHDA and CDR2 SQIVND (reference sequence). This CDR3 comprises 13 residues. V lost 5 bases and J lost 7; bases outside the gene matches: 5. The CDR3 sequence: CASSFSGTNTQYF. The DNA of the CDR3 is TGTGCCAGTAGTTTTAGCGGGACCAATACGCAGTATTTT.

This clone turned up a few times. The rearrangement joins TRBV7-2 to TRBJ2-7; 7 bases fit TRBD2. The CDR3 contains 15 residues. CDR1 is SGHTA, CDR2 FQGNSA, per germline. Unmatched junction bases numbered 11, after V lost 4 bases and J lost 5 bases. CDR3 DNA sequence: TGTGCCAGCAGCTCGGGACTACGCTTGGAGCACGAGCAGTACTTC. Translating it yields CASSSGLRLEHEQYF.

The J gene is TRBJ1-1, the V gene TRBV10-2; 7 nucleotides match TRBD1. V gave up 6 bases and J gave up 4 bases; unmatched junction bases: 11. There are 15 residues in the CDR3. The germline V gene has CDR1 WSHSY and CDR2 SAAADI. CDR3 in amino acids: CASRDSGTESTEAFF. The CDR3 DNA follows: TGCGCCAGCAGAGATTCCGGGACAGAGAGCACTGAAGCTTTCTTT.

V is TRBV7-8 and J is TRBJ2-2; TRBD2 matches 7 bases. The V gene end was trimmed by 5 bases and the J gene end by 6 bases; junction bases not matched to a gene: 6. CDR3 length: 14 amino acids. Per the germline V gene, CDR1 is SGHVS and CDR2 is FQNEAQ. DNA of the CDR3: TGTGCCAGCAGCCGGATCCGGGGGGCCGGGGAGCTGTTTTTT. This sequence encodes CASSRIRGAGELFF.

This clone appeared a single time. This sequence joins TRBV30 and TRBJ2-1; weak D call: TRBD2 (7 bases). The germline V gene encodes CDR1 GTSNPN and CDR2 SVGIG (reference sequence). This CDR3 is built from 15 residues. The germline V and J ends were trimmed by 1 base and 10 bases, with 20 bases remaining between them. This chain's CDR3 is CAWSAYREGYQEQFF. CDR3 bases: TGTGCCTGGAGTGCATACAGGGAGGGATATCAGGAGCAGTTCTTC. Supplemented by reference TRBV30 and TRBJ2-1, the full variable domain reads SQTIHQWPATLVQPVGSPLSLECTVEGTSNPNLYWYRQAAGRGLQLLFYSVGIGQISSEVPQNLSASRPQDRQFILSSKKLLLSDSGFYLCAWSAYREGYQEQFFGPGTRLTVL.